This passage covers 3 T cell receptor beta chains from one sample sequenced in a study of cytomegalovirus exposure and HLA in healthy donors. Primers: 60 Vbeta forward and 13 Jbeta reverse. TCRdb's table, derived via immunoSEQ multiplex PCR, lists solely in-frame clones and lacks some. The data show approximately 97,000 clones, with around 77% seen just once and roughly 9.3% held by the top ten. The sample consisted of PBMCs. The receptors originated from a male donor in good health and CMV-seropositive.

This clone was observed a few times. The chain employs TRBV7-2 and TRBJ2-5; 7 bases fit TRBD2. This CDR3 has 17 amino acids. Looked up from germline, CDR1 is SGHTA and CDR2 is FQGNSA. J was trimmed by 1 base and V by 3 bases; bases with no gene match: 11. The CDR3 protein is CASSFLEGLPAQETQYF. CDR3 nucleotides: TGTGCCAGCAGCTTCCTGGAGGGACTACCGGCCCAAGAGACCCAGTACTTC.

Of note for this clone: Its ends do not fully match the called genes, so a read error is possible. This rearrangement joins TRBV4-2 to TRBJ2-7; TRBD2 agrees at 11 bases. Germline V CDR1 and CDR2: LGHNA, YNFKEQ. The CDR3 loop spans 19 amino acids. In nucleotides, the CDR3 is TGTGCCGGCAGCCAAGAGGGGGCTAGCGGGAGGCCCGGGCCCTACGAGCAGTACTTC. Translated: CAGSQEGASGRPGPYEQYF.

This chain uses TRBV11-2 with TRBJ2-5, with TRBD2 matching 11 bases. The V gene end was trimmed by 7 bases and the J gene end by 10 bases; junction bases not matched to a gene: 14. The CDR3 is 15 amino acids. Germline CDR1 and CDR2: SGHAT and FQNNGV. The CDR3 DNA is TGTGCCAGCACCTCGGGACTAGCGGCCTCAAGTGACCAGTACTTC. Its translation: CASTSGLAASSDQYF.